The T cell receptor beta chain under discussion was sequenced for a study of shared T cell receptors in the human thymus (dated by TCRdb to the early 2020s). Study-wide context: The study examined how the human thymus generates shared, self-reactive T-cell receptor alpha chains.

The CDR3 sequence holds 14 residues, the cysteine and phenylalanine included. CDR3 DNA is the only sequence kept; it has 42 bases, read in frame from the first base. Compared with germline, V lacks 0 bases and J lacks 3 bases; bases without a gene match: 0. CDR1 KGHSH and CDR2 LQKENI are derived from the germline V gene. Receptor amplification or capture employed the immunoSEQ multiplex PCR assay. TCRdb re-hosts the immuneACCESS table, in-frame sequences only. Its copies lack some clones; in the studies checked, an unresolved V gene accounts for under half of them, and the cause for the rest is not known. Counted in this sample were 700,000 to 750,000 clones; 75% to 90% of them appeared once. The top ten hold around 0.0094% of the sample. To note about this clone: What antigen it recognizes has not been identified. No per-base quality is available; no much larger clone lies one base away.

These same data were also listed under a study on human thymus T cells. The second paper states: In Finland, the donors were immunologically healthy infants who were having open corrective cardiac surgery for congenital heart defects. The thymus tissue came from surgical resects taken out during corrective cardiac surgery. Both the thymic and the peripheral blood repertoires appeared to show biased V and J gene segment usage. According to the related research, thymic TCR repertoires were highly overlapping among unrelated individuals. The study described the TCR alpha and beta repertoires in fewer than 10 infant thymus samples and four matching peripheral blood samples. Donor ages ranged from roughly 6 to 250 days, and the cohort comprised 5 to 7 male and a couple of female infants. Thymocytes were mechanically released from the tissue and were stored as pellets of roughly 10-34 million cells at -70 degrees C. A QIAsymphony instrument was used to extract genomic DNA from the frozen cell pellets. TCRB and TCRAD loci were amplified from a standardized quantity of quality-controlled genomic DNA using the immunoSEQ multiplex PCR assay. Amplicons spanned the V(D)J region at a length sufficient to cover the CDR3 and identify V and J genes. The amplicons were sequenced on an Illumina platform via the commercial immunoSEQ service. Primer bias and sequencing errors were corrected as previously described, and TCRAD and TCRB were defined on the basis of the IMGT database. Repertoires were analysed with immunoSEQ Analyzer 3.0 and VDJTools, covering basic statistics, V/J segment usage, diversity estimates, rarefaction and pairwise overlap. Chao1, ChaoE, Efron-Thisted, Shannon and inverse Simpson indices were used to estimate diversity, which was also estimated on datasets down-sampled to the smallest sample. Repertoire overlap was assessed by strict matching of CDR3 nucleotide sequence, V gene and J gene, and clustering was done by Jaccard-based multidimensional scaling. On average, thymus samples gave roughly 800,000 unique TCRB clonotypes, whereas blood samples gave 75,000 to 85,000.

The chain is encoded by TRBV18 joined to TRBJ1-2; 8 of the junction bases match TRBD1. The sequencing sample was made of thymocytes. The clonotype originates from a girl younger than two with a congenital heart defect. Donor details come from another sample of the same person, matched by shared clones. The DNA sequence is TGTGCCAGCTCACCACCGGGACAGGACTATGGCTACACCTTC. It translates to CASSPPGQDYGYTF. The variable domain in full, with residues beyond the CDR3 obtained from the reference TRBV18 and TRBJ1-2 genes, is NAGVMQNPRHLVRRRGQEARLRCSPMKGHSHVYWYRQLPEEGLKFMVYLQKENIIDESGMPKERFSAEFPKEGPSILRIQQVVRGDSAAYFCASSPPGQDYGYTFGSGTRLTVV.